This is a list of T cell receptor beta chains from one sample in a study of blood T cell repertoires in COVID-19. Profiled with immunoSEQ multiplex PCR; TCRdb holds only in-frame clones, not every one. This sample carries about 50,000 clones, 79% of them seen once, and the ten largest clones take 25%. The sequencing sample was made of peripheral blood. These TCRs come from a man in his 70s with acute or convalescent COVID-19. The CDR3 runs from the conserved cysteine through the conserved F or W. D genes are given only for firm matches. For some rows the clone size is stated as once, few or many, or as a class when expanded; others skip it.

TRBV3-1/TRBV3-2	TRBD1	TRBJ1-1	-	TGTGCCAGCAGCCAACCCGGGACAGGGGCCGGTTTCTTT	CASSQPGTGAGFF
TRBV28	-	TRBJ2-5	-	TGTGCCTTCGGCAAGCTGGGCCCTATGGCCCGACGGGAGACCCAGTACTTC	CAFGKLGPMARRETQYF
TRBV7-9	TRBD2	TRBJ2-1	-	TGTGCCAGCAGCTCGACTAGCGGGGGGACCAATGAGCAGTTCTTC	CASSSTSGGTNEQFF
TRBV2	-	TRBJ2-6	-	TGTGCCAGCAGTATAGCTGGGGCCAACGTCCTGACTTTC	CASSIAGANVLTF
TRBV9	-	TRBJ2-4	few	TGTGCCAGCAGCGGCGAGGGTGACATTCAGTACTTC	CASSGEGDIQYF
TRBV27	-	TRBJ1-2	-	TGTGCCAGCAGTTCACAGGCGGGGGGAAGGTATGGCTACACCTTC	CASSSQAGGRYGYTF
TRBV29-1	-	TRBJ2-1	once	TGCAGCGTTGAACCAGGGCCAGGGGTTTGGGACAATGAGCAGTTCTTC	CSVEPGPGVWDNEQFF
TRBV5-1	-	TRBJ2-7	-	TGCGCCAGCAGCGTCGAGGCGGGTCTGGCCTACGAGCAGTACTTC	CASSVEAGLAYEQYF
TRBV19	TRBD1	TRBJ2-7	medium-sized	TGTGCCAGTAGTATAGTGGCAGGGGGCTACGAGCAGTACTTC	CASSIVAGGYEQYF
TRBV28	-	TRBJ2-5	-	TGTCCCATCGGCACGCAGGGCCCGATGGCCCGACGGGAGACCCAGTACTTC	CPIGTQGPMARRETQYF
TRBV5-1	-	TRBJ2-5	-	TGCGCCAGCAGCGGAACGGGAGTAGGAACAGAGACCCAGTACTTC	CASSGTGVGTETQYF
TRBV5-1	TRBD1	TRBJ2-1	-	TGCGCCAGCAGCCAACAGGGGGCCTCCTACAATGAGCAGTTCTTC	CASSQQGASYNEQFF
TRBV6-5	-	TRBJ2-1	-	TGTGCCAGCAGGGGAACTAGCCCGTACAATGAGCAGTTCTTC	CASRGTSPYNEQFF
TRBV11-3	-	TRBJ2-2	-	TGTGCCAGCAGCACACGGGGTGGGACGAACACCGGGGAGCTGTTTTTT	CASSTRGGTNTGELFF
TRBV7-2	-	TRBJ1-6	once	TGTGCCAGCAGCTTAGATGGGCAGGGATTTAATTCACCCCTCCACTTT	CASSLDGQGFNSPLHF
TRBV29-1	-	TRBJ1-1	-	TGCAGCGTTGAAGAAATAGATCATACTGAAGCTTTCTTT	CSVEEIDHTEAFF
TRBV18	TRBD1	TRBJ2-3	-	TGTGCCAGCTCACCACCGGACAGGGGCTTAGGAGATACGCAGTATTTT	CASSPPDRGLGDTQYF
TRBV12-3/TRBV12-4	-	TRBJ1-2	-	TGTGCCAGCTCGCTTGAGGGCTATGGCTACACCTTC	CASSLEGYGYTF
TRBV10-2	TRBD1	TRBJ1-6	-	TGCGCCAGCAGTTCCGGGACAGGGCATTCACCCCTCCACTTT	CASSSGTGHSPLHF
TRBV5-6	-	TRBJ2-1	-	TGTGCCAGCAGGAGATCCAATGAGCAGTTCTTC	CASRRSNEQFF
TRBV7-2	-	TRBJ2-7	-	TGTGCCAGCAGCTTTGACAGGACGGCCACCTACGAGCAGTACTTC	CASSFDRTATYEQYF
TRBV27	TRBD1	TRBJ1-2	few	TGTGCCAGCAGAGACAGGGGCTCTAACTATGGCTACACCTTC	CASRDRGSNYGYTF
TRBV7-3	-	TRBJ1-6	-	TGTGCCAGCAGCCGACAGGAAAATTCACCCCTCCACTTT	CASSRQENSPLHF
TRBV20-1	-	TRBJ2-1	-	TGCAGTGCTAGTGGGGGGCAGGTTGAGCAGTTCTTC	CSASGGQVEQFF
TRBV5-1	TRBD1	TRBJ2-4	-	TGCGCCAGCAGCTTGGGACAGGGGATGGACATTCAGTACTTC	CASSLGQGMDIQYF
TRBV27	-	TRBJ1-6	-	TGTGCCAGCAGTTTGTGGCAGGGGAATTCACCCCTCCACTTT	CASSLWQGNSPLHF
TRBV14	-	TRBJ2-2	-	TGTGCCAGCAGCCTCCGAAGCGTCGCGGAGGGGGAGCTGTTTTTT	CASSLRSVAEGELFF
TRBV11-2	-	TRBJ2-2	few	TGTGCCAGCAGACTCCTACAGGCGATCACCGGGGAGCTGTTTTTT	CASRLLQAITGELFF
TRBV3-1/TRBV3-2	-	TRBJ1-1	once	TGTGCCAGCAGCCGACAAGACAGAAATGCTTTCTTT	CASSRQDRNAFF
TRBV9	-	TRBJ1-1	-	TGTGCCAGCAGCCCAACAGGGTGGAACACTGAAGCTTTCTTT	CASSPTGWNTEAFF
TRBV18	-	TRBJ1-1	-	TGTGCCAGCTCACCAGGGGGCTCGGCTTTCTTT	CASSPGGSAFF
TRBV4-1	-	TRBJ1-1	-	TGCGCCAGCAGCCAAGGGGATAGCCTCACAGGGAATTTTCGGGCCATTGGCACTGAAGCTTTCTTT	CASSQGDSLTGNFRAIGTEAFF
TRBV6-5	-	TRBJ2-2	-	TGTGCCAGCAATCCGGGACAGAACACCGGGGAGCTGTTTTTT	CASNPGQNTGELFF
TRBV5-1	-	TRBJ2-1	-	TGCGCCAGCAGCTGGGGAGACAATGAGCAGTTCTTC	CASSWGDNEQFF
TRBV5-1	TRBD2	TRBJ2-2	-	TGCGCCAGCAGCTCCCCATTAGCGGGAACCGGGGAGCTGTTTTTT	CASSSPLAGTGELFF
TRBV3-1/TRBV3-2	-	TRBJ2-5	-	TGTGCCAGCAGCCAAAGCGGAGAGACCCAGTACTTC	CASSQSGETQYF
TRBV3-1/TRBV3-2	TRBD2	TRBJ2-1	-	TGTGCCAGCAGCCAAGCCGGGAGGGGGGCCTACAATGAGCAGTTCTTC	CASSQAGRGAYNEQFF